What follows are 28 T cell receptor beta chains derived from one specimen sequenced in a study of post-analysis software for immune sequencing data (dated by TCRdb to between 2015 and 2016). Overall results and qualifications from the work: Significantly higher frequencies in patients than in controls were found for a few TRBV segments, including TRBV5-6, TRBV5-1 and TRBV20-1.

For these TCRs, the target antigens are not known. The library was produced with PCR. The reads were generated on an Illumina HiSeq 2500. Unique molecular identifiers were incorporated into TCR beta cDNA libraries to reduce PCR and sequencing biases. TCRdb trimmed public reads at Q25 via fastp, called clones via MiXCR and kept in-frame beta chains. Identical CDR3 proteins give one entry, which carries the most common genes and DNA. Across this sample there are hundreds of thousands of distinct CDR3 sequences, with 59% seen only once. The ten most abundant clones make up roughly 10% of the sample. Input material: blood. The receptors come from a girl aged 2-15 years with multiple sclerosis.

This chain uses TRBV4-1 with TRBJ2-1; 10 bases match TRBD1. Germline V gives CDR1 MGHRA, CDR2 YSYEKL. This CDR3 contains 15 residues. V lost 0 bases to trimming and J lost 5 bases; unmatched junction nucleotides: 1. The CDR3 loop is CASSQDGTGDNEQFF. The CDR3 DNA sequence: TGCGCCAGCAGCCAAGATGGGACAGGGGACAATGAGCAGTTCTTC.

This chain connects TRBV15 to TRBJ2-5; D gene uncertain. The V gene lost 1 base and the J gene lost 1 base, with 7 bases spanning the gap. Germline values: CDR1 LNHNV, CDR2 YYDKDF (reference sequence). This CDR3 is built from 14 residues. The CDR3 sequence is CATSRGSFQETQYF. As DNA, the CDR3 is TGTGCCACCAGCAGAGGTAGCTTCCAAGAGACCCAGTACTTC.

This rearrangement joins TRBV29-1 to TRBJ1-1, with D uncertain. CDR1 and CDR2 from the germline V gene are SQVTM and ANQGSEA. The V end lost 6 bases, the J end lost 3 bases, and 23 bases lay between the germline ends. This CDR3 has 16 residues. The CDR3 loop is CSVEKYRASWDTEAFF. The DNA for the CDR3 is TGCAGCGTGGAAAAGTACCGGGCTTCGTGGGACACTGAAGCTTTCTTT.

This chain links TRBV12-3 or TRBV12-4 with TRBJ2-1, with 10 bases aligning to TRBD2. The CDR3 is 15 amino acids. V dropped 5 bases and J dropped 5; count of bases not matched to a gene: 6. CDR3 DNA: TGTGCCAGCAGTGATAGCGGGAGGTATCACAATGAGCAGTTCTTC. Translated, it gives CASSDSGRYHNEQFF.

The chain links TRBV7-2 to TRBJ2-1; 11 bases align to TRBD2. The junction had 14 bases not matched to a gene; V was cut back by 6 bases and J by 13 bases. Germline V gene lookup returns CDR1 SGHTA and CDR2 FQGNSA. The CDR3 is 15 residues long. The CDR3 DNA sequence: TGTGCCAGCAGTCTTAGCGGGGGGGCCGGGGAGACCCAGTTCTTC. This encodes CASSLSGGAGETQFF.

This clonotype was seen more than once but under ten times. V and J are TRBV6-6 and TRBJ2-1; perhaps TRBD2 as D (6 bases). Trimming left V 0 bases short and J 6 bases short, with 18 bases between. There are 17 residues in the CDR3. The germline V gene has CDR1 MNHNY and CDR2 SVGAGI (reference sequence). The CDR3 here is CASSYSTGEHGGNEQFF. The CDR3 region has the DNA TGTGCCAGCAGTTACTCGACCGGAGAGCACGGGGGCAATGAGCAGTTCTTC.

A few counts support this clonotype. This sequence joins TRBV5-1 and TRBJ1-1, with D possibly TRBD1 on 5 matching bases. Trimming stripped 1 base from V and 5 bases from J, with 15 bases between. CDR1 is SGHRS and CDR2 is YFSETQ in the germline V gene. This CDR3 region has 15 residues. CDR3 protein: CASSLLRVGNTEAFF. In nucleotides, the CDR3 is TGCGCCAGCAGCTTGCTCAGGGTGGGAAATACTGAAGCTTTCTTT.

This chain uses TRBV12-3 or TRBV12-4 with TRBJ2-1; D gene uncertain. The V end was cut by 3 bases, the J end by 4 bases, with 10 bases between. The CDR3 has 14 amino acids. DNA for the CDR3: TGTGCCAGCAGTTTTGGCAGATTTTACAATGAGCAGTTCTTC. Protein product: CASSFGRFYNEQFF.

The chain couples TRBV29-1 to TRBJ2-5; the D is unclear. This CDR3 comprises 13 residues. Trimming pared 1 base from V and 2 bases from J, leaving 8 bases between. Germline V gives CDR1 SQVTM, CDR2 ANQGSEA. The CDR3 reads CSVEGKDQETQYF. CDR3 DNA: TGCAGCGTTGAAGGTAAAGATCAAGAGACCCAGTACTTC.

The V and J genes are TRBV29-1 and TRBJ1-3, with a weak D call TRBD1 (5 bases). The CDR3 sequence is 15 residues long. Germline V gene lookup returns CDR1 SQVTM and CDR2 ANQGSEA. Trimming cost V 4 bases and J 0 bases, with 13 bases left between them. The CDR3 sequence: CSVGSDSISGNTIYF. The CDR3 DNA reads as TGCAGCGTTGGGAGCGACAGCATCTCTGGAAACACCATATATTTT.

The chain uses TRBV20-1 and TRBJ2-3, with D perhaps TRBD2 (5 bases). The CDR3 is 14 amino acids. Trimming removed 2 bases at V and 3 bases at J, with 12 bases between. CDR1 is DFQATT, CDR2 SNEGSKA, per germline (reference sequence). CDR3 nucleotide sequence: TGCAGTGCTAGAAGGGTGGGAGAAACAGATACGCAGTATTTT. This encodes CSARRVGETDTQYF.

The rearrangement uses TRBV15 and TRBJ2-1, with 8 bases aligning to TRBD1. Germline V gene lookup returns CDR1 LNHNV and CDR2 YYDKDF (reference sequence). This CDR3 is 16 amino acids long. The J segment lost 5 bases and the V segment lost 2 bases, leaving 8 bases of the junction unmatched. The CDR3 loop is CATSRTPGQGNNEQFF. CDR3 sequence (DNA): TGTGCCACCAGCAGAACCCCCGGACAGGGAAACAATGAGCAGTTCTTC. Drawing the rest from reference TRBV15 and TRBJ2-1, the complete variable domain is DAMVIQNPRYQVTQFGKPVTLSCSQTLNHNVMYWYQQKSSQAPKLLFHYYDKDFNNEADTPDNFQSRRPNTSFCFLDIRSPGLGDTAMYLCATSRTPGQGNNEQFFGPGTRLTVL.

The CDR3 is CASSPFEPSLPGRQFF. CDR3 DNA: TGTGCCAGCAGCCCCTTTGAACCTTCTCTTCCGGGAAGACAGTTCTTC. The rearrangement uses TRBV7-2 and TRBJ2-1; D is perhaps TRBD2 (5 bases). Germline-derived CDR1 and CDR2 are SGHTA and FQGNSA. The CDR3 totals 16 residues. V lost 5 bases and J 13 bases, leaving 27 bases between the germline ends.

The chain couples TRBV12-3 or TRBV12-4 to TRBJ2-4; 8 bases line up with TRBD1. The V and J ends lost 4 bases and 3 bases, in that order; junction bases with no gene match: 20. This CDR3 is 20 amino acids long. The CDR3 is CASSYLTGTGYLGIKNIQYF. CDR3 coding DNA: TGTGCCAGCAGTTACTTAACCGGGACAGGTTATTTAGGGATCAAAAACATTCAGTACTTC.

The gene calls are TRBV20-1 and TRBJ2-1; no definite D call. Per the germline V gene, CDR1 is DFQATT and CDR2 is SNEGSKA (reference sequence). V lost 0 bases and J lost 4, with 13 bases in between. The length of the CDR3 is 15 residues. The CDR3 DNA sequence: TGCAGTGCTAGAGAGCGGAGCCGTACTTACAATGAGCAGTTCTTC. It codes for CSARERSRTYNEQFF.

For the CDR3, the DNA is TGTGCCAGCAGTGGACAGGGTTATTGGGATGGCTACACCTTC. It yields the protein CASSGQGYWDGYTF. This chain uses TRBV6-6 with TRBJ1-2, with 8 bases matching TRBD1. The CDR3 is made up of 14 amino acids. After removal of 5 bases from V and 6 bases from J, the junction contained 8 bases not matched to a gene. Germline values: CDR1 MNHNY, CDR2 SVGAGI (reference sequence).

CDR3 loop: CASSVDRDGYGYTF. Here the CDR3 DNA reads TGTGCCAGCAGCGTAGATCGGGACGGCTATGGCTACACCTTC. V gene TRBV9 combines with J gene TRBJ1-2; perhaps TRBD1 as D (5 bases). The CDR3 is 14 residues long. The V and J ends lost 0 bases and 4 bases respectively, with 10 bases between them. Germline lookup yields CDR1 SGDLS and CDR2 YYNGEE. Full variable domain (missing parts from reference TRBV9 and TRBJ1-2): DSGVTQTPKHLITATGQRVTLRCSPRSGDLSVYWYQQSLDQGLQFLIQYYNGEERAKGNILERFSAQQFPDLHSELNLSSLELGDSALYFCASSVDRDGYGYTFGSGTRLTVV.

V and J are TRBV20-1 and TRBJ2-3, with TRBD2 matching over 7 bases. Looked up from germline, CDR1 is DFQATT and CDR2 is SNEGSKA (reference sequence). This CDR3 region has 13 residues. V was pared by 5 bases and J by 0 bases, with 2 bases of the junction left unmatched. CDR3 in DNA: TGCAGTGCTCCTAGCGGTAGCACAGATACGCAGTATTTT. Encoded protein: CSAPSGSTDTQYF.

V and J are TRBV11-3 and TRBJ2-3; 9 nucleotides line up with TRBD2. The V and J ends lost 2 bases and 6 bases, in that order; junction bases with no gene match: 6. Per the germline V gene, CDR1 is SGHNT and CDR2 is YENEEA. The CDR3 spans 15 residues. The CDR3 nucleotides are TGTGCCAGCAGCTTAAGTCCTAGCGGGGCCGATACGCAGTATTTT. Translated: CASSLSPSGADTQYF.

The chain couples TRBV29-1 to TRBJ1-5; D is uncertain. Germline CDR1 and CDR2: SQVTM and ANQGSEA. This CDR3 has 13 residues. Trimming left V 1 base short and J 4 bases short, with 8 bases between. The CDR3 here is CSVEVHRNQPQHF. The CDR3 DNA reads as TGCAGCGTTGAAGTTCACAGAAATCAGCCCCAGCATTTT.

This clonotype was found a few times. The chain is built from TRBV7-3 and TRBJ2-7; 16 bases are shared with TRBD2. The tail of the sequence fits TRBJ2-5 better, so the J call may be wrong. The CDR3 has 18 amino acids. Germline values: CDR1 SGHTA, CDR2 FQGTGA. The CDR3 here is CASSLQGGLAGGKETQYF. The CDR3 DNA sequence: TGTGCCAGCAGCCTCCAGGGGGGACTAGCGGGAGGGAAGGAGACCCAGTACTTC.

This clonotype was counted a few times. This chain joins TRBV7-9 and TRBJ2-1, with D possibly being TRBD2 (6 bases). Germline V gives CDR1 SEHNR, CDR2 FQNEAQ (reference sequence). The CDR3 is made up of 15 amino acids. Trimming pared 0 bases from V and 6 bases from J, leaving 12 bases between. This CDR3 is CASSLALGTLNEQFF. The CDR3 DNA reads TGTGCCAGCAGCTTAGCCTTGGGGACTCTCAATGAGCAGTTCTTC.

This clonotype was picked up one time. The genes are TRBV12-3 or TRBV12-4 and TRBJ2-1; TRBD2 agrees at 8 bases. Unmatched junction bases numbered 12, after V lost 5 bases and J lost 6 bases. CDR3 length equals 16 residues. The CDR3 loop is CASSPQRELKSNEQFF. Written as DNA, the CDR3 is TGTGCCAGCAGTCCCCAGCGGGAGTTGAAATCCAATGAGCAGTTCTTC.

This clonotype has only a few counts. J is TRBJ2-5 and V is TRBV10-3; 13 bases match TRBD2. The J segment lost 0 bases and the V segment lost 6 bases, leaving 7 bases of the junction unmatched. The germline V gene has CDR1 ENHRY and CDR2 SYGVKD. CDR3 length: 17 amino acids. The CDR3 reads CAIRLGTSGNNQETQYF. Here the CDR3 DNA reads TGTGCCATCAGATTGGGGACTAGCGGGAACAACCAAGAGACCCAGTACTTC.

The chain recombines TRBV20-1 with TRBJ2-1; 7 bases agree with TRBD2. The germline gives CDR1 DFQATT, CDR2 SNEGSKA (reference sequence). The CDR3 loop spans 17 amino acids. After removal of 0 bases from V and 4 bases from J, the junction contained 12 bases not matched to a gene. CDR3 region: CSARDPGGRERYNEQFF. DNA for the CDR3: TGCAGTGCTAGAGATCCAGGCGGGCGGGAGAGATACAATGAGCAGTTCTTC.

The rearrangement joins TRBV7-2 to TRBJ2-5; a possible D gene is TRBD1 (5 bases). With 4 bases removed from V and 5 bases from J, the gap between germline ends came to 14 bases. The CDR3 has 14 amino acids. Germline CDR1 and CDR2: SGHTA and FQGNSA. CDR3 sequence (DNA): TGTGCCAGCAGCTGGGGCTCAGTTGGGGAGACCCAGTACTTC. Residues: CASSWGSVGETQYF.

The CDR3 sequence is CSASRGQLNEQFF. The CDR3 coding sequence is TGCAGTGCTAGTAGGGGGCAACTCAATGAGCAGTTCTTC. The chain uses TRBV20-1 and TRBJ2-1, with 7 bases matching TRBD1. J was trimmed by 6 bases and V by 3 bases; bases with no gene match: 5. Germline values: CDR1 DFQATT, CDR2 SNEGSKA (reference sequence). The CDR3 has 13 residues.

The chain has TRBV6-1 and TRBJ1-2, with 9 nucleotides matching TRBD1. Looked up from germline, CDR1 is MNHNS and CDR2 is SASEGT. Trimming removed 0 bases from V and 3 bases from J; junction bases left unmatched: 2. The CDR3 sequence is 15 residues long. The chain's CDR3 is CASSEATGGHYGYTF. CDR3 sequence (DNA): TGTGCCAGCAGTGAAGCGACAGGGGGGCACTATGGCTACACCTTC.